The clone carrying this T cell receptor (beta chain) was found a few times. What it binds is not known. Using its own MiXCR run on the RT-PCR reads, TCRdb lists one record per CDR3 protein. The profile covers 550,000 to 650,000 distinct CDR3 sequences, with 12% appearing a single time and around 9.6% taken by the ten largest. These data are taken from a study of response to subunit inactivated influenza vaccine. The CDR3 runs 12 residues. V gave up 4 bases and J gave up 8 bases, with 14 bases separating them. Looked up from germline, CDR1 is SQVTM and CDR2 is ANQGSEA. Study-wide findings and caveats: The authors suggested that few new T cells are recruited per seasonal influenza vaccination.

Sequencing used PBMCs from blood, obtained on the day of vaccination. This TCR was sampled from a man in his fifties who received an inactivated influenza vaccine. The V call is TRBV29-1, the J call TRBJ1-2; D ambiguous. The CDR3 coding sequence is TGCAGCGTTGTCGGGTTGGGTACCGGCTACACCTTC. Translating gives CSVVGLGTGYTF.